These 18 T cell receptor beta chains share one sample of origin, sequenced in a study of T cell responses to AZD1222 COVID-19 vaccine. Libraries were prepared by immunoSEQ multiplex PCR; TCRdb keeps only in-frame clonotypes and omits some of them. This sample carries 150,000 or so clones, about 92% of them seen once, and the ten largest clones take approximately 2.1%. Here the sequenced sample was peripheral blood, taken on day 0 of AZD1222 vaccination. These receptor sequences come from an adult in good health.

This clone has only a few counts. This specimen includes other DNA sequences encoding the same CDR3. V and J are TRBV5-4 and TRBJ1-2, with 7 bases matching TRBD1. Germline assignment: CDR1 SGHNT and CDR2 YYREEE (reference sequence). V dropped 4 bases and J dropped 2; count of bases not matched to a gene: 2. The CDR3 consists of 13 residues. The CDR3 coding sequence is TGTGCCAGCAGCCCGGACAGGAACTATGGCTACACCTTC. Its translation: CASSPDRNYGYTF.

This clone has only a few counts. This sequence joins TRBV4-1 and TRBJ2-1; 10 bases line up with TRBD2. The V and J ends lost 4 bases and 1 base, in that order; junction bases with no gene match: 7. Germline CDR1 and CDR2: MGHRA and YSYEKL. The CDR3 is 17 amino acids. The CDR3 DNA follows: TGCGCCAGCAGCCCTAAGACTAGCGGGTCTTCCTACAATGAGCAGTTCTTC. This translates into CASSPKTSGSSYNEQFF.

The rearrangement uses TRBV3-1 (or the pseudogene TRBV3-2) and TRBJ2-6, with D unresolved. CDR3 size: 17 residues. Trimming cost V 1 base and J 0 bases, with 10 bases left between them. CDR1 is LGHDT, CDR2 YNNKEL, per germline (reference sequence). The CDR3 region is CASSQGIPNSGANVLTF. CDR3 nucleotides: TGTGCCAGCAGCCAAGGTATTCCGAACTCTGGGGCCAACGTCCTGACTTTC.

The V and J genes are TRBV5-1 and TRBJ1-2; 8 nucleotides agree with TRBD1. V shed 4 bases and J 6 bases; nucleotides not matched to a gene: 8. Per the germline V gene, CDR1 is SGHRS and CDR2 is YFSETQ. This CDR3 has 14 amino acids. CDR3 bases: TGCGCCAGCAGCCTGGACAGGGCGATTCATGGCTACACCTTC. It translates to CASSLDRAIHGYTF.

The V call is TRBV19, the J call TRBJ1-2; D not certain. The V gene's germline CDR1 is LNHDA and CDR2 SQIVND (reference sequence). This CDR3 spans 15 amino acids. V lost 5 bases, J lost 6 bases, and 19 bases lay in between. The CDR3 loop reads CASSPLSQAEDGYTF. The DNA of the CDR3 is TGTGCCAGTAGTCCCCTCTCGCAGGCGGAAGATGGCTACACCTTC.

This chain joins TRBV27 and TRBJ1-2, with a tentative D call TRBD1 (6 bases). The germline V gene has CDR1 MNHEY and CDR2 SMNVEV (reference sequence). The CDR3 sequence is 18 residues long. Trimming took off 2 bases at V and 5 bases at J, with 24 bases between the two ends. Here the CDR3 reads CASSLEGRGPTLGYGYTF. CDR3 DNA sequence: TGTGCCAGCAGTTTAGAGGGACGGGGGCCGACCTTAGGGTATGGCTACACCTTC.

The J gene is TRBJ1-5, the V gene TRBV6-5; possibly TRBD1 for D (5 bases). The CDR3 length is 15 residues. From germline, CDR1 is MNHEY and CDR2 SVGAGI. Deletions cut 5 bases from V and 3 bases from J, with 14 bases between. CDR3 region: CASSPLGGVNQPQHF. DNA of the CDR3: TGTGCCAGCAGTCCACTTGGGGGTGTCAATCAGCCCCAGCATTTT.

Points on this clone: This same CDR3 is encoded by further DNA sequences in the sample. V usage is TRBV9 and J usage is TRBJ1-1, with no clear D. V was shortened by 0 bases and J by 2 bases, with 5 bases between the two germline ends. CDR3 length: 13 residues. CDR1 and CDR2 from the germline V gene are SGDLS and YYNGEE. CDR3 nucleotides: TGTGCCAGCAGCGTAGAGGGCAACACTGAAGCTTTCTTT. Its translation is CASSVEGNTEAFF.

CDR3 DNA: TGTGCCAGCAGTTCAACAGGGGGCAGTGTCACAGATACGCAGTATTTT. This codes for CASSSTGGSVTDTQYF. The V call is TRBV6-5, the J call TRBJ2-3, with 9 bases lining up with TRBD1. The junction had 7 bases not matched to a gene; V was cut back by 4 bases and J by 2 bases. The length of the CDR3 is 16 residues. The germline V gene has CDR1 MNHEY and CDR2 SVGAGI.

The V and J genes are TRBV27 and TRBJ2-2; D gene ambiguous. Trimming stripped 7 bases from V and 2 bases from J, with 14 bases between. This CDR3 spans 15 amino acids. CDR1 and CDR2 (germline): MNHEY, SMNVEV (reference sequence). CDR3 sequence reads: CASTTSASNTGELFF. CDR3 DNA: TGTGCCAGCACCACCTCAGCGAGCAACACCGGGGAGCTGTTTTTT.

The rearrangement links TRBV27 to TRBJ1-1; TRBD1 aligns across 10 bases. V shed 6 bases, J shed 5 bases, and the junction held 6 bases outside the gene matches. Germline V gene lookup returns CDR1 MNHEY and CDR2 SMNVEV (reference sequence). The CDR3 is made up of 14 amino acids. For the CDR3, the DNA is TGTGCCAGCAGCCGACAGGGGGCGAGAACTGAAGCTTTCTTT. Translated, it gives CASSRQGARTEAFF.

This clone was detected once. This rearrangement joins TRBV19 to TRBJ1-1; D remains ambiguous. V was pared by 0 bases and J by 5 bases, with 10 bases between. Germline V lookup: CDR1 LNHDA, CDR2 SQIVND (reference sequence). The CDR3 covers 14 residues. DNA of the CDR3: TGTGCCAGTAGTATAGATCACAGAGGAACTGAAGCTTTCTTT. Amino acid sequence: CASSIDHRGTEAFF.

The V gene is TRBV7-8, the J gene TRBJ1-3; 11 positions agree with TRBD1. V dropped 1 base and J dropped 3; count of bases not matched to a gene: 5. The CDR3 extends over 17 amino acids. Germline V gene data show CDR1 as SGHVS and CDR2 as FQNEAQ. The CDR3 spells CASSLVGQGAYGNTIYF. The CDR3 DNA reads TGTGCCAGCAGCTTAGTTGGACAGGGGGCTTATGGAAACACCATATATTTT.

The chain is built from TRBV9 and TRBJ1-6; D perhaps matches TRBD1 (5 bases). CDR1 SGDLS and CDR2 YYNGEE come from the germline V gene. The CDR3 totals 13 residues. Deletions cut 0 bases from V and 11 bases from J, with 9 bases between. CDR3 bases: TGTGCCAGCAGCGTAGAGGGGACGGCACCCCTCCACTTT. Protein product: CASSVEGTAPLHF.

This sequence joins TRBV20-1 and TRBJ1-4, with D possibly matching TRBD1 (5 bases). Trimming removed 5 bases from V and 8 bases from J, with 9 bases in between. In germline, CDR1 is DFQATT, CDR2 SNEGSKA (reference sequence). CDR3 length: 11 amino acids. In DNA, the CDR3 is TGCAGTGCTGGACATCAGGAAAAACTGTTTTTT. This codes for CSAGHQEKLFF.

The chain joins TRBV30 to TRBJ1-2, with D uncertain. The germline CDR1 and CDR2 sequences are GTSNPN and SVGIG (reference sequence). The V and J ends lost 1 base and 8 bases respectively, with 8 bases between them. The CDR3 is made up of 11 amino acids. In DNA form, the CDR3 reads TGTGCCTGGAGTGGGGGTTTGGGCTACACCTTC. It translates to CAWSGGLGYTF.

The CDR3 DNA is TGCAGTGAGGTCCCCAAAGAGACCCAGTACTTC. It codes for CSEVPKETQYF. The chain employs TRBV20-1 and TRBJ2-5; D ambiguous. Germline loops: CDR1 DFQATT, CDR2 SNEGSKA (reference sequence). This CDR3 has 11 amino acids. Trimming removed 7 bases from V and 3 bases from J, with 9 bases in between.

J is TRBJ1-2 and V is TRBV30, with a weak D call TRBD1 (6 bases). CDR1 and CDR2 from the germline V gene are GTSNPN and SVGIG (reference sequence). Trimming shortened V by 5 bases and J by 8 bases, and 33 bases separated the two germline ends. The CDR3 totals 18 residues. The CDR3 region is CAWAEKGRAGDSDWGYTF. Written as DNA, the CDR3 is TGTGCCTGGGCCGAAAAGGGTAGGGCAGGGGATTCGGATTGGGGCTACACCTTC.